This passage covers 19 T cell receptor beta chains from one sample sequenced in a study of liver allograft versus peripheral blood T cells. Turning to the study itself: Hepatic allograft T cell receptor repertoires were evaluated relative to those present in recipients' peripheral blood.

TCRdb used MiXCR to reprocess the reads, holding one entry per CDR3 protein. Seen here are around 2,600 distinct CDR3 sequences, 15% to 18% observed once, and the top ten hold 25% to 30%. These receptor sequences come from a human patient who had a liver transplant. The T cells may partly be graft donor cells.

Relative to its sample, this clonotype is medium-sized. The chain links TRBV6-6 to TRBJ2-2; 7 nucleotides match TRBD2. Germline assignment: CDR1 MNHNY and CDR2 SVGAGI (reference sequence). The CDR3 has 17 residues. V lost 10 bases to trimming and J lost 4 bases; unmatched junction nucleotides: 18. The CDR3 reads CATRLPAGVGGTGELFF. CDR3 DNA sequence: TGTGCCACCCGGTTGCCCGCGGGGGTTGGCGGCACCGGGGAGCTGTTTTTT.

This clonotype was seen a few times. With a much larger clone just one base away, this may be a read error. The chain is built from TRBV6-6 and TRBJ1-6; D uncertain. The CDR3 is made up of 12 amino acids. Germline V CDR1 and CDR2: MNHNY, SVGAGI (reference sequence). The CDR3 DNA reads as TGTGCCACCGCTGGAGGGAATTCACTCCTCCACTTT. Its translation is CATAGGNSLLHF.

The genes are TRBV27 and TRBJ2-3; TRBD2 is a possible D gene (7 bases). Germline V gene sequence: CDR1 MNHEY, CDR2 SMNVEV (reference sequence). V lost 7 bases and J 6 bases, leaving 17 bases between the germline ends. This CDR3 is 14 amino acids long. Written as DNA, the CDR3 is TGTGCCAGCACCCAAGCGGGACACACCGATACGCAGTATTTT. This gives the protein CASTQAGHTDTQYF.

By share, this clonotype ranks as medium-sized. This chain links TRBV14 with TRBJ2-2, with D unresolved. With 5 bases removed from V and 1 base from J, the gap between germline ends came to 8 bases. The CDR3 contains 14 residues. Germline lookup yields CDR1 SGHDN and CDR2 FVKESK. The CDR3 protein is CASSSRVNTGELFF. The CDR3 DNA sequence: TGTGCCAGCAGCTCCCGGGTGAACACCGGGGAGCTGTTTTTT.

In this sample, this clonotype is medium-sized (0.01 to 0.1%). The CDR3 DNA sequence: TGTGCCAGCAGCGAAGGAAGGGGGCTTGGAAGTGGCTACACCTTC. Its translation is CASSEGRGLGSGYTF. The chain uses TRBV9 and TRBJ1-2; 7 bases map to TRBD1. This CDR3 is built from 15 residues. Germline trimming cut 3 bases from V and 7 bases from J; bases unmatched to any gene: 12. Germline V gene lookup returns CDR1 SGDLS and CDR2 YYNGEE. Drawing the rest from reference TRBV9 and TRBJ1-2, the complete variable domain is DSGVTQTPKHLITATGQRVTLRCSPRSGDLSVYWYQQSLDQGLQFLIQYYNGEERAKGNILERFSAQQFPDLHSELNLSSLELGDSALYFCASSEGRGLGSGYTFGSGTRLTVV.

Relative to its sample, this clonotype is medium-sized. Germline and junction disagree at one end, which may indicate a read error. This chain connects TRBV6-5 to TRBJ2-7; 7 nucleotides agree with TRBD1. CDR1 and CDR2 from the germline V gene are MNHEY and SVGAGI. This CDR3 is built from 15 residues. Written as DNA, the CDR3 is TGTGCCATCAGTGAGTCTCAAGACAGGGACAACGAGCAGTACTTC. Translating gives CAISESQDRDNEQYF.

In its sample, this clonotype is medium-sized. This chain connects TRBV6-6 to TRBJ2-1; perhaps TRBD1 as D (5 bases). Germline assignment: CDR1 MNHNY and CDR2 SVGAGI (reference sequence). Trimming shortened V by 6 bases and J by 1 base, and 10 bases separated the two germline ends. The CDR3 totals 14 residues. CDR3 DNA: TGTGCCAGCAGCCCGGCAGGGTCCTACAATGAGCAGTTCTTC. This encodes CASSPAGSYNEQFF.

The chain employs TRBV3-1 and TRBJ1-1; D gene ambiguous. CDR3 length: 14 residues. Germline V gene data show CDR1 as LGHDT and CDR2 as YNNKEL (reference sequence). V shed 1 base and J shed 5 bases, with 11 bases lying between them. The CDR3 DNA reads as TGTGCCAGCAGCCAAGGTGGGTACGGGACTGAAGCTTTCTTT. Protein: CASSQGGYGTEAFF.

The CDR3 DNA sequence: TGTGCCAGCAGCTCCCCGGGACTAGCGGGGGGTGAAGAGCAGTTCTTC. This translates into CASSSPGLAGGEEQFF. The gene calls are TRBV14 and TRBJ2-1; 15 bases match TRBD2. This CDR3 is 16 amino acids long. V dropped 5 bases and J dropped 10; count of bases not matched to a gene: 9. CDR1 is SGHDN, CDR2 FVKESK, per germline.

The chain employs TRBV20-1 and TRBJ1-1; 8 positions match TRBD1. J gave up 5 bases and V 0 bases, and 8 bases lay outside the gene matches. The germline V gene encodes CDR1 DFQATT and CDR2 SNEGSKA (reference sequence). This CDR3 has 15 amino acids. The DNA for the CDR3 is TGCAGTGCTAGAGATGGGGACTGGACAGGGACTGAAGCTTTCTTT. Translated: CSARDGDWTGTEAFF.

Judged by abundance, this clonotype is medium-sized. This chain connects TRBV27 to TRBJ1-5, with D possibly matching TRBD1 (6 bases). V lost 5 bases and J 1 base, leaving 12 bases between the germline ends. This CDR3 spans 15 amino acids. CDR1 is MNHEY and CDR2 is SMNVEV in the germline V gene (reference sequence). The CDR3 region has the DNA TGTGCCAGCAGTCCCGGGACAATCAGCAATCAGCCCCAGCATTTT. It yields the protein CASSPGTISNQPQHF.

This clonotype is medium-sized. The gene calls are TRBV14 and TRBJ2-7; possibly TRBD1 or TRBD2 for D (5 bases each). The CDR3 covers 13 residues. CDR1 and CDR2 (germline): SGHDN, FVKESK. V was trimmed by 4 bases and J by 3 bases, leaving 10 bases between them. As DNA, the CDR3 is TGTGCCAGCAGCCTGGCAGGGAGCTACGAGCAGTACTTC. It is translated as CASSLAGSYEQYF.

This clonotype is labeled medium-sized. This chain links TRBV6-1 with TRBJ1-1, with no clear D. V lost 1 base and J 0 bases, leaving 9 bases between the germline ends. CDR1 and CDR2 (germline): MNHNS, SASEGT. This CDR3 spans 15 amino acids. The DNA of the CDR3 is TGTGCCAGCAGTGAAGGTCCGGGTATGAACACTGAAGCTTTCTTT. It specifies CASSEGPGMNTEAFF.

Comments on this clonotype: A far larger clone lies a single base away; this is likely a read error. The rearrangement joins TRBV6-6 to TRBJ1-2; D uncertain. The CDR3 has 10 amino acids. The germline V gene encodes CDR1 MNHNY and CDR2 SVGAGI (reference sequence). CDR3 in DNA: TGTGTCAGCATTGGCTATGGCTACACCTTC. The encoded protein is CVSIGYGYTF.

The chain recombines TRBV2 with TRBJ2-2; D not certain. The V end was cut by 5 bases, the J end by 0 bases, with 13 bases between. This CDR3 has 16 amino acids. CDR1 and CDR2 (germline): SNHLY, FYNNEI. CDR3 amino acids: CASSLQFLTNTGELFF. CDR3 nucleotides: TGTGCCAGCAGTCTACAGTTTTTGACGAACACCGGGGAGCTGTTTTTT.

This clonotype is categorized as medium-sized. CDR3 sequence: CATSDLDGERGAFF. The CDR3 DNA reads TGTGCCACCAGTGATTTGGATGGGGAACGAGGGGCTTTCTTT. The chain recombines TRBV24-1 with TRBJ1-1; D is unresolved. V was trimmed by 0 bases and J by 11 bases, leaving 15 bases between them. CDR3 length: 14 residues. The germline V gene has CDR1 KGHDR and CDR2 SFDVKD.

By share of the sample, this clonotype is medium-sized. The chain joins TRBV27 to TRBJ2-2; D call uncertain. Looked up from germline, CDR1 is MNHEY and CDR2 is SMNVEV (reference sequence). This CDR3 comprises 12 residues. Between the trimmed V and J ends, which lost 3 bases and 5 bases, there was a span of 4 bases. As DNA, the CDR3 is TGTGCCAGCAGTTTCCCAACCGGGGAGCTGTTTTTT. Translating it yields CASSFPTGELFF.

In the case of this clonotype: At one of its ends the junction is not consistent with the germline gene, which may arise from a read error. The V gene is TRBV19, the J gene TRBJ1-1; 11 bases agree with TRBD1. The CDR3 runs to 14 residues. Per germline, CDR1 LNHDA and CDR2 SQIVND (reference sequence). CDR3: CASGTGGPKTEAFF. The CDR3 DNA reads TGTGCTAGTGGGACAGGGGGTCCGAAAACTGAGGCTTTCTTT.

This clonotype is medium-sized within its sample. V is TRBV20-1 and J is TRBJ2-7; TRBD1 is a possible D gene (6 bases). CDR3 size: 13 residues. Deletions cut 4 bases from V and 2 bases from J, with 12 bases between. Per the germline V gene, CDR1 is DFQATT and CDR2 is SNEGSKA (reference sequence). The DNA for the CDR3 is TGCAGTGCTATAAGACAGGAGACCTACGAGCAGTACTTC. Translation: CSAIRQETYEQYF.